The 18 T cell receptor beta chains reported below all come from one sample, sequenced in a study of cytotoxic CD8 clonotypes in ibrutinib-treated CLL. Using immunoSEQ multiplex PCR, the repertoire was profiled, and TCRdb retains in-frame clones only, with some absent. Of 150,000 or so clones listed, around three quarters are singletons. The material sequenced was PBMCs, taken after 12 months of ibrutinib treatment. Receptors originate from a human donor with chronic lymphocytic leukemia.

The rearrangement joins TRBV6-5 to TRBJ1-2; tentative D call: TRBD1 (5 bases). The germline gives CDR1 MNHEY, CDR2 SVGAGI. The germline V and J ends were trimmed by 7 bases and 3 bases, with 15 bases remaining between them. The CDR3 spans 14 residues. The CDR3 region has the DNA TGTGCCAGCACCCGCTTGGGGGATGACTATGGCTACACCTTC. Translated: CASTRLGDDYGYTF.

For this clone: A read error may account for a junction end that differs from germline. The V call is TRBV30, the J call TRBJ1-2; D is undetermined. This CDR3 has 16 residues. Germline CDR1 is GTSNPN and CDR2 is SVGIG (reference sequence). CDR3 sequence (DNA): TGTGCCTGGGGTGTAGTAGGAAAAGGTTCTAACTATGGCTACACCTTC. It translates to CAWGVVGKGSNYGYTF.

The CDR3 DNA sequence: TGCAGCGTTCAAATGTGGGAGGGGGGTGCCGGGGAGCTGTTTTTT. Protein: CSVQMWEGGAGELFF. The rearrangement links TRBV29-1 to TRBJ2-2; D possibly corresponds to TRBD2 (7 bases). In germline, CDR1 is SQVTM, CDR2 ANQGSEA. V shed 5 bases and J shed 6 bases, with 19 bases lying between them. This CDR3 has 15 residues.

This sequence joins TRBV20-1 and TRBJ2-7, with D possibly TRBD2 on 6 matching bases. Trimming shortened V by 6 bases and J by 3 bases, and 9 bases separated the two germline ends. The V gene's germline CDR1 is DFQATT and CDR2 SNEGSKA (reference sequence). The CDR3 has 11 residues. The CDR3: CSAGGDYEQYF. The CDR3, as DNA: TGCAGTGCCGGAGGGGACTACGAGCAGTACTTC.

CDR3 region: CASSQGRQIERNQPQHF. CDR3 nucleotide sequence: TGTGCCAGCAGCCAAGGACGACAGATAGAACGCAATCAGCCCCAGCATTTT. The chain recombines TRBV4-2 with TRBJ1-5; TRBD1 is a possible D gene (5 bases). There are 17 residues in the CDR3. Trimming stripped 1 base from V and 2 bases from J, with 15 bases between. Germline V gene data show CDR1 as LGHNA and CDR2 as YNFKEQ.

This clone was detected only a few times. The chain joins TRBV6-5 to TRBJ1-3; perhaps TRBD1 as D (6 bases). This CDR3 has 15 amino acids. V shed 4 bases and J shed 4 bases, with 14 bases lying between them. Germline assignment: CDR1 MNHEY and CDR2 SVGAGI. The CDR3 spells CASSFRGASGNTIYF. In DNA form, the CDR3 reads TGTGCCAGCAGTTTCAGGGGCGCTTCCGGAAACACCATATATTTT.

The chain links TRBV7-2 to TRBJ2-7; 10 bases match TRBD2. CDR1 and CDR2 from the germline V gene are SGHTA and FQGNSA. This CDR3 has 14 residues. V trimming: 6 bases; J trimming: 2 bases; junction bases outside the gene matches: 4. CDR3 nucleotides: TGTGCCAGCAGAATAGCGGGAGGCCCCTACGAGCAGTACTTC. This encodes CASRIAGGPYEQYF. The full variable domain, with the rest looked up from reference TRBV7-2 and TRBJ2-7, is GAGVSQSPSNKVTEKGKDVELRCDPISGHTALYWYRQSLGQGLEFLIYFQGNSAPDKSGLPSDRFSAERTGGSVSTLTIQRTQQEDSAVYLCASRIAGGPYEQYFGPGTRLTVT.

The chain couples TRBV15 to TRBJ2-7; 9 bases agree with TRBD2. Germline V lookup: CDR1 LNHNV, CDR2 YYDKDF (reference sequence). This CDR3 region has 14 residues. The V segment lost 8 bases and the J segment 0 bases; nucleotides outside the gene matches: 5. CDR3 sequence reads: CATRTSDSSYEQYF. The DNA of the CDR3 is TGTGCCACCCGGACTAGCGATAGCTCCTACGAGCAGTACTTC.

The rearrangement links TRBV6-5 to TRBJ2-5, with TRBD1 matching over 11 bases. V trimming: 6 bases; J trimming: 4 bases; junction bases outside the gene matches: 4. CDR1 and CDR2 from the germline V gene are MNHEY and SVGAGI. This CDR3 has 14 residues. The CDR3 DNA follows: TGTGCCAGCAGGTTGGGACAGGGGGTAGAGACCCAGTACTTC. Translation gives CASRLGQGVETQYF.

This clone was seen a handful of times. J is TRBJ1-1 and V is TRBV7-9; no definite D call. The CDR3 is made up of 14 amino acids. Trimming cost V 5 bases and J 12 bases, with 22 bases left between them. The V gene's germline CDR1 is SEHNR and CDR2 FQNEAQ (reference sequence). CDR3 amino acids: CASSPTRELEKTFF. CDR3 sequence (DNA): TGTGCCAGCAGCCCAACACGGGAGCTCGAGAAAACTTTCTTT.

This clone was seen only a few times. The chain uses TRBV5-1 and TRBJ1-5; 7 nucleotides match TRBD1. V was pared by 0 bases and J by 4 bases, with 4 bases of the junction left unmatched. The germline gives CDR1 SGHRS, CDR2 YFSETQ. CDR3 length: 15 residues. The CDR3 is CASSLAGQVNQPQHF. As DNA, the CDR3 is TGCGCCAGCAGCTTGGCCGGACAGGTGAATCAGCCCCAGCATTTT.

In its sample, this clone was seen a few times. CDR3 amino acids: CASSQEPGLGPYF. CDR3 nucleotides: TGCGCCAGCAGCCAGGAACCGGGACTAGGCCCATATTTT. The chain couples TRBV4-3 to TRBJ2-3, with TRBD2 identical over 8 bases. The CDR3 spans 13 residues. V was pared by 3 bases and J by 15 bases, with 11 bases of the junction left unmatched. Per germline, CDR1 LGHNA and CDR2 YSLEER.

This chain joins TRBV11-2 and TRBJ1-2; D perhaps matches TRBD1 (5 bases). V lost 7 bases, J lost 8 bases, and 17 bases lay in between. Germline CDR1 is SGHAT and CDR2 is FQNNGV. CDR3 length: 13 residues. CDR3 bases: TGTGCCAGCACTAAAACCTGGGGGGAAGGCTACACCTTC. Translated: CASTKTWGEGYTF. Based on the CDR3 plus reference TRBV11-2 and TRBJ1-2, the full variable domain is EAGVAQSPRYKIIEKRQSVAFWCNPISGHATLYWYQQILGQGPKLLIQFQNNGVVDDSQLPKDRFSAERLKGVDSTLKIQPAKLEDSAVYLCASTKTWGEGYTFGSGTRLTVV.

The chain recombines TRBV6-5 with TRBJ2-3, with TRBD1 as a possible D gene (6 bases). The CDR3 consists of 14 residues. The germline CDR1 and CDR2 sequences are MNHEY and SVGAGI. Trimming removed 8 bases from V and 3 bases from J, with 15 bases in between. CDR3 in amino acids: CASSRGQGTDTQYF. The CDR3 bases are TGTGCCAGCTCGCGTGGGCAGGGGACAGATACGCAGTATTTT.

This clone has only one observation. V gene TRBV2 combines with J gene TRBJ1-1; no reliable D call. The V gene lost 7 bases and the J gene lost 2 bases, with 23 bases spanning the gap. CDR3 size: 17 residues. Germline V lookup: CDR1 SNHLY, CDR2 FYNNEI. The CDR3 region has the DNA TGTGCCAGCACACCTTCAGCACGTCTTCCTGTTAACACTGAAGCTTTCTTT. The encoded protein is CASTPSARLPVNTEAFF.

The V and J genes are TRBV7-9 and TRBJ2-7, with TRBD1 matching over 7 bases. The CDR3 has 15 residues. Looked up from germline, CDR1 is SEHNR and CDR2 is FQNEAQ (reference sequence). V lost 5 bases to trimming and J lost 2 bases; unmatched junction nucleotides: 9. The CDR3 DNA reads TGTGCCAGCAGCCCACCGGGACAGCATACCTACGAGCAGTACTTC. Its translation is CASSPPGQHTYEQYF.

The rearrangement uses TRBV18 and TRBJ1-4; 9 nucleotides line up with TRBD1. The CDR3 length is 15 residues. Germline trimming cut 3 bases from V and 8 bases from J; bases unmatched to any gene: 7. CDR1 KGHSH and CDR2 LQKENI come from the germline V gene. CDR3 nucleotide sequence: TGTGCCAGCTCACCCGGACAGGACAGGGGAGAAAAACTGTTTTTT. This translates into CASSPGQDRGEKLFF.

The V gene is TRBV6-5, the J gene TRBJ2-7; possible D gene TRBD2, 5 bases. Germline CDR1 is MNHEY and CDR2 is SVGAGI. The CDR3 length is 15 residues. The V end was cut by 0 bases, the J end by 6 bases, with 15 bases between. CDR3 bases: TGTGCCAGCAGTTACTCGATACGGGGTGACTCCGAGCAGTACTTC. Translating it yields CASSYSIRGDSEQYF.